Here is one TCR beta chain with its context. The antigen is unknown. After removal of 2 bases from V and 11 bases from J, the junction contained 21 bases not matched to a gene. This CDR3 has 18 amino acids. Germline V lookup: CDR1 SGHAT, CDR2 FQNNGV. The data originate from a study of cytomegalovirus exposure and HLA in healthy donors. It was with 60 Vbeta and 13 Jbeta primers that the PCR ran. Here immunoSEQ multiplex PCR was the method, and the copy in TCRdb shows in-frame clones only, minus some. This table holds tens of thousands of clones, roughly 79% found once. Study results and caveats: A later analysis associated 15,000 or so TCR beta sequences with HLA alleles at a 0.05 false discovery rate. With further analysis later on, most CMV-associated TCR beta chains appeared HLA-restricted.

The V gene is TRBV11-2, the J gene TRBJ1-1, with TRBD1 matching over 9 bases. This TCR came from a man between 18 and 35 years old in good health and CMV-seropositive. The sample taken for sequencing was PBMCs. CDR3 loop: CASSLLIGYNRGRSEAFF. As DNA, the CDR3 is TGTGCCAGCAGCTTACTCATAGGATATAACAGGGGGCGGTCCGAGGCTTTCTTT.